The TCR beta chain under discussion was sequenced for a study of siplizumab effects on memory and regulatory T cells. Study-level results: The average Treg-derived proportion among mappable alloreactive CD4+ clones was 65% to 75% with siplizumab versus roughly 30% in controls.

The V end was cut by 5 bases, the J end by 3 bases, with 27 bases between. The CDR3 contains 18 residues. Germline-derived CDR1 and CDR2 are SGHDT and YYEEEE. Sequencing used immunoSEQ multiplex PCR; TCRdb keeps in-frame clones, though not all of them. The data contain over 100,000 clones, about 93% of them singletons. To note about this clone: Its target is unknown.

Sequenced: Tregs sorted from blood. The source of this sequence is a human donor in good health. J is TRBJ2-7 and V is TRBV5-6; TRBD1 might be the D (5 bases). This chain's CDR3 is CASSITGFHPQDSYEQYF. In DNA, the CDR3 is TGTGCCAGCAGTATAACAGGATTTCACCCCCAAGATAGCTACGAGCAGTACTTC.